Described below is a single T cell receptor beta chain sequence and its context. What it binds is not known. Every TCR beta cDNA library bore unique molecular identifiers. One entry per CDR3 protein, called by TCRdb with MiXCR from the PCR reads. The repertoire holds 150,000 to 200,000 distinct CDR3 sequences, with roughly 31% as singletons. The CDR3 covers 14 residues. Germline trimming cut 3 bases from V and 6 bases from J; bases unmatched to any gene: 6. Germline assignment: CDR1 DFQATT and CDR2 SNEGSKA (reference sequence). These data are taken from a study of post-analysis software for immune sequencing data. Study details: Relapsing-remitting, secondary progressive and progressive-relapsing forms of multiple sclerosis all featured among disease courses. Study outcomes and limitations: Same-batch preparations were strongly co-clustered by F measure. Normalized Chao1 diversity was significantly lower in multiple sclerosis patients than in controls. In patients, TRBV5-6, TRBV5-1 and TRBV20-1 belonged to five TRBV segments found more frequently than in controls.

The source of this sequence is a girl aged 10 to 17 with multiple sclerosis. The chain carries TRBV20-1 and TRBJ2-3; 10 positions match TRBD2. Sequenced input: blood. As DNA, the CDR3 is TGCAGTGCTAGTAGCACTAGCGGGATTGATACGCAGTATTTT. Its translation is CSASSTSGIDTQYF.